Detailed here is one T cell receptor beta chain. Its cognate antigen is unknown. One entry per CDR3 protein, called by TCRdb with MiXCR from the 5' RACE reads. This table has more than 110,000 distinct CDR3 sequences, roughly 7.7% appearing once. Germline V gene sequence: CDR1 MDHEN, CDR2 SYDVKM. Trimming cost V 1 base and J 0 bases, with 15 bases left between them. The length of the CDR3 is 17 residues. This specimen belongs to a study of CD8 T cells in ankylosing spondylitis. Study conclusions and caveats: Seemingly characteristic of ankylosing spondylitis blood was a TCR beta motif consisting of about 8 highly homologous variants.

The sequenced sample consisted of synovial fluid, either unsorted or a sorted T cell fraction (not recorded which). The V gene is TRBV28, the J gene TRBJ1-1, with unresolved D. The sequence was collected from a male donor with ankylosing spondylitis. CDR3 sequence reads: CASSLSLIANLNTEAFF. CDR3 in DNA: TGTGCCAGCAGTTTATCGCTCATTGCAAACTTGAACACTGAAGCTTTCTTT.